Below are 8 T cell receptor beta chains sequenced from a single sample in a study of T-cell memory formation after mild COVID-19 listed by TCRdb under 2021. Library preparation employed 5' RACE. Sequencing instrument: Illumina NovaSeq 6000. Using fastp at Q25 and MiXCR, TCRdb reprocessed the public reads and kept productive beta chains. Every CDR3 protein is listed once, alongside the most common genes and DNA of its rows. A total of 95,000 to 110,000 distinct CDR3 sequences appear in this sample, roughly 14% of them only once. The ten top clones hold around two fifths of the sample. The sequencing sample was made of PBMCs or a T cell subset sorted from them (not recorded which). The receptors derive from a man aged 18 to 30 who had mild COVID-19 (a few samples of this study predate the infection). The sample titles of this study are shuffled in the database, so cell type and time point are left out; the donor was told from shared clones.

About this clonotype: The junction differs from germline at one of its ends, possibly a read error. The V call is TRBV27, the J call TRBJ2-2, with D maybe TRBD2 (5 bases). The length of the CDR3 is 12 residues. Germline lookup yields CDR1 MNHEY and CDR2 SMNVEV (reference sequence). As DNA, the CDR3 is TGTGCCAGCAGTTTATCGCCCGGGGTGCTGTTTTTT. Translating it yields CASSLSPGVLFF.

V usage is TRBV4-2 and J usage is TRBJ1-2; D ambiguous. Trimming shortened V by 4 bases and J by 0 bases, and 12 bases separated the two germline ends. The CDR3 has 15 amino acids. Per germline, CDR1 LGHNA and CDR2 YNFKEQ. The CDR3 protein is CASSPLGGANYGYTF. In DNA, the CDR3 is TGTGCCAGCAGCCCCCTTGGAGGAGCTAACTATGGCTACACCTTC.

The V call is TRBV10-2, the J call TRBJ2-5, with TRBD2 identical over 10 bases. The CDR3 sequence is 15 residues long. Trimming cost V 4 bases and J 4 bases; bases outside gene matches: 6. Germline CDR1 and CDR2: WSHSY and SAAADI. This CDR3 reads CASSVSAGGRETQYF. CDR3 DNA: TGCGCCAGCAGTGTGTCAGCGGGGGGGCGAGAGACCCAGTACTTC.

The chain links TRBV19 to TRBJ2-5, with 8 bases that match TRBD1. Losses at the gene ends were 4 bases for V and 3 bases for J; bases not matched to a gene: 10. This CDR3 region has 16 residues. Germline-derived CDR1 and CDR2 are LNHDA and SQIVND (reference sequence). The CDR3: CASSTSLQGEKETQYF. CDR3 DNA sequence: TGTGCCAGTAGTACGTCACTACAGGGGGAAAAAGAGACCCAGTACTTC.

This clonotype came up a few times. The V and J genes are TRBV6-5 and TRBJ2-2; unclear D gene. The CDR3 extends over 13 amino acids. Deletions cut 8 bases from V and 3 bases from J, with 10 bases between. Germline V gene lookup returns CDR1 MNHEY and CDR2 SVGAGI. The CDR3 DNA sequence: TGTGCCAGCGGGTATACCTACACCGGGGAGCTGTTTTTT. Translation gives CASGYTYTGELFF.

The chain employs TRBV12-3 or TRBV12-4 and TRBJ2-5; 9 bases match TRBD1. There are 14 residues in the CDR3. The V segment lost 3 bases and the J segment 5 bases; nucleotides outside the gene matches: 4. DNA of the CDR3: TGTGCCAGCAGTTTTGACAGGGGGTGGGAGACCCAGTACTTC. It yields the protein CASSFDRGWETQYF.

The gene calls are TRBV7-3 and TRBJ2-3; 10 nucleotides match TRBD2. The CDR3 is 14 amino acids. After removal of 8 bases from V and 3 bases from J, the junction contained 5 bases not matched to a gene. Germline V gene data show CDR1 as SGHTA and CDR2 as FQGTGA. CDR3 sequence (DNA): TGTGCCAGCGCATCTAGCGGGGGAACAGATACGCAGTATTTT. This encodes CASASSGGTDTQYF.

The chain joins TRBV6-2 or TRBV6-3 to TRBJ2-7; the D gene could be TRBD1 or TRBD2 (6 bases each). The CDR3 extends over 14 amino acids. Germline V gene lookup returns CDR1 MNHEY and CDR2 SVGEGT. Trimming removed 0 bases at V and 4 bases at J, with 10 bases between. CDR3 residues: CASSYSGGDYEQYF. The CDR3 DNA reads TGTGCCAGCAGTTACTCGGGGGGCGATTACGAGCAGTACTTC.